This entry lists 12 T cell receptor beta chains sequenced from one sample in a study of shared clonotypes between healthy human individuals. Only in-frame clones appear in the TCRdb table, and some are missing; sequencing was by immunoSEQ multiplex PCR. The sample has over 2 million clones, approximately 95% seen once; the top ten hold under 0.15%. The material sequenced was naive CD4+ T cells sorted from blood. Regarding subset: CD45RA+ positively selected. Source of these receptors: a young man in good health.

This sequence joins TRBV6-4 and TRBJ1-1, with D tentatively TRBD1 (6 bases). Trimming pared 6 bases from V and 0 bases from J, leaving 11 bases between. The CDR3 is 14 residues long. The germline CDR1 and CDR2 sequences are MRHNA and SNTAGT. CDR3 DNA: TGTGCCAGCAGGCGGGGGCCAATGAACACTGAAGCTTTCTTT. Its protein is CASRRGPMNTEAFF.

This sequence joins TRBV10-3 and TRBJ2-2, with 8 positions matching TRBD1. Unmatched junction bases numbered 4, after V lost 6 bases and J lost 1 base. In germline, CDR1 is ENHRY, CDR2 SYGVKD. The CDR3 is made up of 15 amino acids. CDR3 sequence (DNA): TGTGCCATCAGCTCCGACAGGGGGAACACCGGGGAGCTGTTTTTT. Its translation: CAISSDRGNTGELFF.

V and J are TRBV19 and TRBJ1-6; a possible D gene is TRBD1 (5 bases). The CDR3 has 12 residues. CDR1 LNHDA and CDR2 SQIVND come from the germline V gene (reference sequence). Trimming shortened V by 8 bases and J by 9 bases, and 11 bases separated the two germline ends. CDR3 sequence: CASGRQFSPLHF. The CDR3 DNA reads TGTGCCAGTGGAAGACAGTTTTCACCCCTCCACTTT.

This sequence joins TRBV27 and TRBJ1-4; D ambiguous. The CDR3 contains 15 residues. CDR1 is MNHEY, CDR2 SMNVEV, per germline (reference sequence). Trimming removed 0 bases from V and 5 bases from J, with 10 bases in between. The chain's CDR3 is CASSLSGPGNEKLFF. The CDR3 nucleotides read TGTGCCAGCAGTTTATCTGGGCCGGGAAATGAAAAACTGTTTTTT. Based on the CDR3 plus reference TRBV27 and TRBJ1-4, the full variable domain is EAQVTQNPRYLITVTGKKLTVTCSQNMNHEYMSWYRQDPGLGLRQIYYSMNVEVTDKGDVPEGYKVSRKEKRNFPLILESPSPNQTSLYFCASSLSGPGNEKLFFGSGTQLSVL.

The sample holds one count of this clone. The rearrangement links TRBV5-1 to TRBJ1-5; D remains unclear. The V and J ends lost 7 bases and 1 base respectively, with 15 bases between them. This CDR3 contains 15 residues. Germline-derived CDR1 and CDR2 are SGHRS and YFSETQ. CDR3 DNA: TGCGCCAGCCGCATTGGGCCGGTGAGCAATCAGCCCCAGCATTTT. It codes for CASRIGPVSNQPQHF.

This sequence joins TRBV6-5 and TRBJ1-1; 8 bases are a match to TRBD1. CDR1 is MNHEY, CDR2 SVGAGI, per germline. The CDR3 totals 13 residues. Trimming took 2 bases from V and 8 from J; bases not matched to a gene: 4. The CDR3 is CASSYTDRGEAFF. CDR3 sequence (DNA): TGTGCCAGCAGTTACACAGACAGGGGAGAAGCTTTCTTT.

A remark on this clone: Other DNA sequences in this specimen translate into the identical CDR3. V usage is TRBV30 and J usage is TRBJ2-3; D is perhaps TRBD1 (5 bases). Germline values: CDR1 GTSNPN, CDR2 SVGIG (reference sequence). The V and J ends lost 2 bases and 1 base respectively, with 7 bases between them. The CDR3 contains 13 residues. CDR3 region: CAWSLGGTDTQYF. As DNA, the CDR3 is TGTGCCTGGAGTTTAGGGGGCACAGATACGCAGTATTTT.

The chain couples TRBV6-1 to TRBJ2-7; the D call may be TRBD1 or TRBD2 (5 bases each). The CDR3 contains 11 residues. V lost 6 bases to trimming and J lost 5 bases, with 8 bases between them. Germline CDR1 reads MNHNS; CDR2 reads SASEGT. CDR3 residues: CASSGTNEQYF. For the CDR3, the DNA is TGTGCCAGCAGCGGGACGAACGAGCAGTACTTC.

The chain carries TRBV4-1 and TRBJ1-5; D gene uncertain. V dropped 3 bases and J dropped 6 bases, with 15 bases sitting between them. This CDR3 has 15 residues. CDR1 is MGHRA and CDR2 is YSYEKL in the germline V gene. CDR3 protein: CASSQSLDWGQPQHF. The CDR3 DNA sequence: TGCGCCAGCAGCCAGTCGTTGGATTGGGGTCAGCCCCAGCATTTT.

This chain uses TRBV12-5 with TRBJ2-7; 8 bases line up with TRBD2. The CDR3 has 15 residues. CDR1 and CDR2 (germline): LGHNT, FRNRAP. J gave up 3 bases and V 2 bases, and 6 bases lay outside the gene matches. The CDR3 here is CASGLPTGGNYEQYF. The CDR3 DNA reads as TGTGCTAGTGGTTTGCCTACGGGAGGGAACTACGAGCAGTACTTC.

V and J are TRBV6-1 and TRBJ2-3; 7 positions match TRBD2. The V and J ends lost 1 base and 4 bases, in that order; junction bases with no gene match: 5. Germline V gene sequence: CDR1 MNHNS, CDR2 SASEGT. The CDR3 has 15 residues. CDR3 sequence: CASSEVSGIADTQYF. CDR3 sequence (DNA): TGTGCCAGCAGTGAAGTGAGCGGGATCGCAGATACGCAGTATTTT.

With respect to this clone: A read error may account for a junction end that differs from germline. This chain connects TRBV6-1 to TRBJ2-3; 13 bases match TRBD2. The CDR3 totals 14 residues. Germline lookup yields CDR1 MNHNS and CDR2 SASEGT. CDR3 region: CASSEAPGTSGASF. CDR3 sequence (DNA): TGTGCCAGCAGTGAGGCCCCCGGGACTAGCGGGGCTTCCTTT.